The clone carrying this T cell receptor (beta chain) was seen more than once but under ten times. Libraries were prepared by immunoSEQ multiplex PCR; TCRdb keeps only in-frame clonotypes and omits some of them. The sample shows tens of thousands of clones, just over 70% of them seen only once. These data are taken from a study of cytotoxic CD8 clonotypes in ibrutinib-treated CLL. The V gene lost 5 bases and the J gene lost 4 bases, with 9 bases spanning the gap. The germline V gene has CDR1 PRHDT and CDR2 FYEKMQ (reference sequence). CDR3 length: 12 amino acids. The TCR sequence derives from a human donor with chronic lymphocytic leukemia. V and J are TRBV13 and TRBJ2-7; weak D call: TRBD1 (5 bases). The source was PBMCs, collected at disease progression, from a patient treated with ibrutinib. This CDR3 is CASSAPGYEQYF. DNA of the CDR3: TGTGCCAGCAGCGCGCCAGGGTACGAGCAGTACTTC.